These T cell receptor beta chains were read from a single sample in a study of control samples from healthy donors and cancer patients. Clones were sequenced by immunoSEQ multiplex PCR, and TCRdb holds only the in-frame ones, with some missing. The repertoire holds 95,000 to 100,000 clones, approximately 90% seen once, with 7.5% to 10% in the top ten. Sequencing was carried out using blood. The receptors derive from a man aged 25 to 40 in good health. CDR3s include the opening cysteine and the closing phenylalanine or tryptophan.

CDR3 length,J gene,V gene,CDR3 protein
14,TRBJ1-4,TRBV7-9,CASSLGTANEKLFF
16,TRBJ2-5,TRBV11-2,CASSSASGTSRKTQYF
15,TRBJ2-7,TRBV11-3,CASSLGTGTGYEQYF
16,TRBJ1-1,TRBV4-1,CASSPGQGRSDTEAFF
18,TRBJ2-5,TRBV5-1,CASSPSRDRGRLMETQYF
15,TRBJ1-1,TRBV7-6,CASSLTTGLNTEAFF
14,TRBJ2-3,TRBV7-2,CASSPGRSTDTQYF
14,TRBJ2-1,TRBV5-1,CASSSDGAYNEQFF
15,TRBJ2-1,TRBV27,CASCFSRRGLNEQFF
16,TRBJ1-4,TRBV3-1/TRBV3-2,CASSLRDLSTNEKLFF
13,TRBJ1-1,TRBV7-3,CASSNGGNTEAFF
14,TRBJ1-4,TRBV6-2/TRBV6-3,CASRRTSRGEKLFF
12,TRBJ1-4,TRBV3-1/TRBV3-2,CASSLLDEKLFF
15,TRBJ2-1,TRBV9,CASSDVPTSYNEQFF
15,TRBJ2-5,TRBV27,CASSLFLDRGVTQYF
17,TRBJ1-6,TRBV19,CASSQLTGSSYNSPLHF
15,TRBJ2-2,TRBV6-5,CASRTGQGYTGELFF
13,TRBJ1-3,TRBV14,CASSQLPGGVKYF
15,TRBJ2-2,TRBV5-1,CASRTGVSRAGELFF
16,TRBJ2-1,TRBV24-1,CATSDLQAGPYNEQFF
17,TRBJ1-1,TRBV12-5,CASGFTVQGGQNTEAFF
19,TRBJ2-7,TRBV4-3,CASSQDFARLDLHSFEQYF
19,TRBJ2-1,TRBV21-1,CASSKGTGTTWPLYNEQFF
14,TRBJ2-7,TRBV6-5,CASSRGPNQYEQYF
14,TRBJ2-2,TRBV6-5,CASRIETNTGELFF
14,TRBJ2-5,TRBV7-9,CASSPLSSSETQYF
15,TRBJ2-2,TRBV11-2,CASSTDRGLGGELFF
14,TRBJ2-1,TRBV6-4,CASSVDRGYNEQFF
18,TRBJ2-4,TRBV4-1,CASSQISGQGPPWNIQYF
13,TRBJ1-2,TRBV6-5,CASRRTENYGYTF
12,TRBJ1-1,TRBV3-1/TRBV3-2,CASSPQGTEAFF
15,TRBJ2-5,TRBV7-9,CASSHSTGNEETQYF
13,TRBJ2-5,TRBV28,CASIEGGRETQYF
15,TRBJ2-5,TRBV2,CASSEILAGRGTQYF
12,TRBJ1-1,TRBV12-3/TRBV12-4,CASSRGATEAFF
16,TRBJ2-1,TRBV19,CASSIKATAFYNEQFF